The T cell receptor beta chain under discussion was sequenced for a study of control samples from healthy donors and cancer patients. V lost 0 bases, J lost 3 bases, and 8 bases lay in between. The germline V gene encodes CDR1 MNHEY and CDR2 SMNVEV (reference sequence). This CDR3 is 14 amino acids long. Data came from immunoSEQ multiplex PCR; TCRdb stores just in-frame clones and leaves some out. The sample lists around 29,000 clones; 79% were seen once. Sequenced input: PBMCs. The source is a man in his fifties or sixties with head and neck cancer. This chain links TRBV27 with TRBJ1-2; D call uncertain. CDR3 in DNA: TGTGCCAGCAGTTTATCGGCGGTCGACTATGGCTACACCTTC. The encoded protein is CASSLSAVDYGYTF.